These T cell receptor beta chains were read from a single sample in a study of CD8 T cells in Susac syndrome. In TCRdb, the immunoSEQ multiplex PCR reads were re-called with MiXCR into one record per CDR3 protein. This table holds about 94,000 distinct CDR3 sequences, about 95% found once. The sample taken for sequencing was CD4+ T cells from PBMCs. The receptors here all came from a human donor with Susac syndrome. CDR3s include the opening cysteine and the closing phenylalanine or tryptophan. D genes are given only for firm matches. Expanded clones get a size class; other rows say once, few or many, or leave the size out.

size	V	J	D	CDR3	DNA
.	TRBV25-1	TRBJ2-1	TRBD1	CASSEFGQVNNEQFF	TGTGCCAGCAGTGAGTTCGGACAGGTTAACAATGAGCAGTTCTTC
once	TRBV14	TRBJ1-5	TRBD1	CASSSQGAGQPQHF	TGTGCCAGCAGCTCACAGGGGGCTGGGCAGCCCCAGCATTTT
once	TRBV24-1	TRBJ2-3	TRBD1	CATSERTGGNLNTQYF	TGTGCCACCAGTGAACGGACAGGGGGAAACTTAAATACGCAGTATTTT
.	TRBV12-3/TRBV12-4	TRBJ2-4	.	CASSTWDTENIQYF	TGTGCCAGCAGTACCTGGGACACGGAAAACATTCAGTACTTC
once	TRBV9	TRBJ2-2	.	CASSVDRTYTGELFF	TGTGCCAGCAGCGTAGACAGGACATACACCGGGGAGCTGTTTTTT
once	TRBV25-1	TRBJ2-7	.	CASSEDFYEQYF	TGTGCCAGCAGTGAAGATTTCTACGAGCAGTACTTC
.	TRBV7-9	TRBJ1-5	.	CASSAQGWNQPQHF	TGTGCCAGCAGCGCCCAGGGCTGGAATCAGCCCCAGCATTTT
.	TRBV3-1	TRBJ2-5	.	CASRSGRAEYF	TGTGCCAGCAGAAGCGGCAGGGCTGAGTACTTC
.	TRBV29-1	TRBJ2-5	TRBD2	CSVGLAGGRETQYF	TGCAGCGTTGGGCTAGCGGGGGGGCGGGAGACCCAGTACTTC
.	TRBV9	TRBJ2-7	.	CASSVTQGGEQYF	TGTGCCAGCAGCGTAACCCAGGGCGGCGAGCAGTACTTC
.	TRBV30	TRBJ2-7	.	CAWTYGGQEQYF	TGTGCCTGGACCTACGGAGGGCAAGAGCAGTACTTC